This entry concerns a single TCR beta chain. TCRdb ran MiXCR on the RT-PCR reads and lists one entry per CDR3 protein. The sample lists about 160,000 distinct CDR3 sequences, approximately 22% occurring once. Germline loops: CDR1 LNHNV, CDR2 YYDKDF (reference sequence). Unmatched junction bases numbered 5, after V lost 10 bases and J lost 0 bases. The CDR3 totals 13 residues. This sample stems from a study of patients and donors after allogeneic stem cell transplantation. V gene TRBV15 combines with J gene TRBJ2-5; 7 bases align to TRBD1. The sequencing sample was made of blood, either unsorted or a sorted T cell fraction (not recorded which). This receptor was obtained from a human donor who was either an allogeneic HSCT recipient or a stem cell or donor lymphocyte infusion donor (not recorded which). It is not recorded whose cells these are; they may come from a transplant donor. The CDR3: CASQDRYQETQYF. CDR3 nucleotide sequence: TGTGCCAGCCAGGACAGGTACCAAGAGACCCAGTACTTC.